Sequencing of this T cell receptor beta chain was carried out in a study of cytomegalovirus exposure and HLA in healthy donors. Separation from the approximately 720-subject first cohort characterized the approximately 120-subject validation cohort, to which the donors belonged. In regard to this clone: Its specificity is unknown.

CDR1 and CDR2 from the germline V gene are MNHEY and SVGAGI. After removal of 6 bases from V and 3 bases from J, the junction contained 7 bases not matched to a gene. The CDR3 totals 14 residues. Here immunoSEQ multiplex PCR was the method, and the copy in TCRdb shows in-frame clones only, minus some. The data contain under 140,000 clones, about 92% of them singletons. Points from the study as a whole: The classifier reportedly diagnosed cytomegalovirus status with high sensitivity and specificity. The dataset shows that most TCR sequences were rare, while some public TCRs occurred in many donors. In vitro testing confirmed three CMV-associated chains as specific for CMV antigens.

This TCR derives from a woman aged 18-29 years in good health and CMV-seronegative. This chain links TRBV6-5 with TRBJ2-7, with TRBD1 matching over 8 bases. What was sequenced was PBMCs. The CDR3 protein is CASRSIGQGYEQYF. For the CDR3, the DNA is TGTGCCAGCAGGTCTATCGGACAGGGCTACGAGCAGTACTTC.